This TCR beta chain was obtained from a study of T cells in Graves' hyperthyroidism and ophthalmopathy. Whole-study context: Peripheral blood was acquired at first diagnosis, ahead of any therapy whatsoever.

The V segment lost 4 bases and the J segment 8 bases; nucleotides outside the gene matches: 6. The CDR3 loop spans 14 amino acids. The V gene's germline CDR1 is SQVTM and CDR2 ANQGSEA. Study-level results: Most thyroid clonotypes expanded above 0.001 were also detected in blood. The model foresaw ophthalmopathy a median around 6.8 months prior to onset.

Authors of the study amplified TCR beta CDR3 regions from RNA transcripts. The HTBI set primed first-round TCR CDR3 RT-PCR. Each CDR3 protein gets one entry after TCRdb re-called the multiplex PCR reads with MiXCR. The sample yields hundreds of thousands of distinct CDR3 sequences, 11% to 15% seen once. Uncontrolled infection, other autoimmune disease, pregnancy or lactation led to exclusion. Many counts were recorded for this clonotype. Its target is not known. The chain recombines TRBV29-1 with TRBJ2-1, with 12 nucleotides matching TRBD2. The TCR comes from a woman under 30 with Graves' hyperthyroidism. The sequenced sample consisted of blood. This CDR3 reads CSVAGLAGLDEQFF. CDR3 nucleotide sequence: TGCAGCGTTGCCGGACTAGCGGGATTGGATGAGCAGTTCTTC.